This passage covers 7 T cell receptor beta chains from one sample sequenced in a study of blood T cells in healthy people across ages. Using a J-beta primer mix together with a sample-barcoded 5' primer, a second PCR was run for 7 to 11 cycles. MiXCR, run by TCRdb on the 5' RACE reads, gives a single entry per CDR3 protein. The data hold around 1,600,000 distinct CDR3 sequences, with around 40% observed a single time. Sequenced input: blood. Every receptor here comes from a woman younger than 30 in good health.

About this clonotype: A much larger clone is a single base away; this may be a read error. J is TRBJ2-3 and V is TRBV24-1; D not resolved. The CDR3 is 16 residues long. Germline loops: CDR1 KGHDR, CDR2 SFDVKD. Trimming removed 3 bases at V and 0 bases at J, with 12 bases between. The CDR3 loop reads CATSDTRTASTDTQYF. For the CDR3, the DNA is TGTGCCACCAGTGATACCAGGACGGCGAGCACAGATACGCAGTATTTT.

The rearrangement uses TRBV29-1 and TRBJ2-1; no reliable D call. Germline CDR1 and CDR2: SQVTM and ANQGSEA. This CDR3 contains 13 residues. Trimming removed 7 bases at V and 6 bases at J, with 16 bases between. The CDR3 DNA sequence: TGCAGCGCGGAGTTGGGTTCTCGCAATGAGCAGTTCTTC. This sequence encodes CSAELGSRNEQFF.

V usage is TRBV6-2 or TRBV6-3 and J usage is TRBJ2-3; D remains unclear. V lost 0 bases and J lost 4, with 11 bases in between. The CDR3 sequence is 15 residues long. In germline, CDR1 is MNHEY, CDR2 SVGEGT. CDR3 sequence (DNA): TGTGCCAGCAGTTACTCGAGCCATTTCGCAGATACGCAGTATTTT. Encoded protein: CASSYSSHFADTQYF.

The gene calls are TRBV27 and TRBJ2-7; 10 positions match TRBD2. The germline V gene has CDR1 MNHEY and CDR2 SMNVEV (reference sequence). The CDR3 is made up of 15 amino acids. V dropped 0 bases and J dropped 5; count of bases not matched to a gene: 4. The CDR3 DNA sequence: TGTGCCAGCAGTTTATCGCCTAGCGGGAGAGACGAGCAGTACTTC. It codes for CASSLSPSGRDEQYF.

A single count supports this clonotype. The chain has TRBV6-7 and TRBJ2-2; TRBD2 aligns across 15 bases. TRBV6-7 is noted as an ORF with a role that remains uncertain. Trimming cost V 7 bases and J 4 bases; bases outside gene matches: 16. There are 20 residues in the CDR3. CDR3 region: CASTLPGLAGGPPSTGELFF. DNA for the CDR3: TGTGCCAGCACCCTACCGGGACTAGCGGGAGGACCCCCAAGCACCGGGGAGCTGTTTTTT.

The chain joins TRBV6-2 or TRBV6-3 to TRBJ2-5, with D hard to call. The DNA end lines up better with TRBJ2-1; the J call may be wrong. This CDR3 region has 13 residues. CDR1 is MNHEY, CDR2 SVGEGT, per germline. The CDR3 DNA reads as TGTGCCAGCAGTTACCTGCACCAAGAGACCCAGTTCTTC. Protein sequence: CASSYLHQETQFF.

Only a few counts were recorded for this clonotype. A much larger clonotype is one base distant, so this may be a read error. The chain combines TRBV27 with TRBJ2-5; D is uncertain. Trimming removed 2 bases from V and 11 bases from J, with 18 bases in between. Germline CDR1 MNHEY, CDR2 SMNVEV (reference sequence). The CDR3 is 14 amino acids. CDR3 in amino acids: CASSLRSLGNEQYF. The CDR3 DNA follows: TGTGCCAGCAGTTTACGGTCCCTCGGCAATGAGCAGTACTTC.